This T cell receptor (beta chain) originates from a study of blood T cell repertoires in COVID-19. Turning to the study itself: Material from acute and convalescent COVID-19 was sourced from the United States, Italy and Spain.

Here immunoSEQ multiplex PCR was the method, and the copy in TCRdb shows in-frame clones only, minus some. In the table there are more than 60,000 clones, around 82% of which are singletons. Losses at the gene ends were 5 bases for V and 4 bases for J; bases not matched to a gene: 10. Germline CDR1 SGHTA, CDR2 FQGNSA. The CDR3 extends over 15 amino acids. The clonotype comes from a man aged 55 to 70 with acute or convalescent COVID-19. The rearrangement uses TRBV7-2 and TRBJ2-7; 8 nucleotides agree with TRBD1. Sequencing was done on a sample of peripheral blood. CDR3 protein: CASSTQTGEGYEQYF. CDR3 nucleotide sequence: TGTGCCAGCAGCACTCAGACAGGGGAAGGGTACGAGCAGTACTTC.